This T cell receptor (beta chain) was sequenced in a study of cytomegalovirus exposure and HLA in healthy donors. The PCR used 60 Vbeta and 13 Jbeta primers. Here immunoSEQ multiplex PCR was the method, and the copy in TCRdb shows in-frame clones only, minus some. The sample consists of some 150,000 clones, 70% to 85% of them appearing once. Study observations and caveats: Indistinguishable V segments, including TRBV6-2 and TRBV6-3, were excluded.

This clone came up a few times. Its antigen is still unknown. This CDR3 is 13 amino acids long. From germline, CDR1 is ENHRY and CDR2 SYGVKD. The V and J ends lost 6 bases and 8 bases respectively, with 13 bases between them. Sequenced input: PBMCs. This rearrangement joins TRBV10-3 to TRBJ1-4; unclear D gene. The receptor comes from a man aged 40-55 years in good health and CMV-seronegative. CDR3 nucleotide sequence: TGTGCCATCAGCGAATCTCTCGCGGAAAAACTGTTTTTT. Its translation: CAISESLAEKLFF.